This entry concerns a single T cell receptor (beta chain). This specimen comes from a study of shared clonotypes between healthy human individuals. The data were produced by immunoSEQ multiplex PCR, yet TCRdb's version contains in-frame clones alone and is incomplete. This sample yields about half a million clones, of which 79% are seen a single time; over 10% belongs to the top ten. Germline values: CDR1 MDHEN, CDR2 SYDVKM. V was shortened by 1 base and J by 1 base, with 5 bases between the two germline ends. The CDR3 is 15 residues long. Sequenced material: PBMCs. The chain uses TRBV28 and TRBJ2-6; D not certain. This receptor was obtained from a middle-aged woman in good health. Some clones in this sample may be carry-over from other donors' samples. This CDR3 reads CASSLYTSGANVLTF. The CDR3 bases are TGTGCCAGCAGTTTATATACGTCTGGGGCCAACGTCCTGACTTTC.